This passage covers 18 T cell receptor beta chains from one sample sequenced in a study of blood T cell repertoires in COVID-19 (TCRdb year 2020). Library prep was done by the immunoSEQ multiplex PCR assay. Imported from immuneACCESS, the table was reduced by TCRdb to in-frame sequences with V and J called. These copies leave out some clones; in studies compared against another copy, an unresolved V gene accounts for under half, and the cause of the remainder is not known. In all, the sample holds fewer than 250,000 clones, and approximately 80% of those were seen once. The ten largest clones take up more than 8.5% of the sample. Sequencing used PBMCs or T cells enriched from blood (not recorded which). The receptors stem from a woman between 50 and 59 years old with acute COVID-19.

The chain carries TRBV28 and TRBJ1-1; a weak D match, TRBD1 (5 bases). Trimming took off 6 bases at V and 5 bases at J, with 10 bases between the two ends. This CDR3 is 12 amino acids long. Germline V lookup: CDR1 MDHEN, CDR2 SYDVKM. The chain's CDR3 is CASSSRATEAFF. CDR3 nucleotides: TGTGCCAGCAGCTCCAGGGCTACTGAAGCTTTCTTT.

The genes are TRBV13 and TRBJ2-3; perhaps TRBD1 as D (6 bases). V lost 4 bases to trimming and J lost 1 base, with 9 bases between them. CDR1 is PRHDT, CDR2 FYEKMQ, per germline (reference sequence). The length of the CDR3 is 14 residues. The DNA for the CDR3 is TGTGCCAGCAGCTCCCGGACAGGCACAGATACGCAGTATTTT. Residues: CASSSRTGTDTQYF.

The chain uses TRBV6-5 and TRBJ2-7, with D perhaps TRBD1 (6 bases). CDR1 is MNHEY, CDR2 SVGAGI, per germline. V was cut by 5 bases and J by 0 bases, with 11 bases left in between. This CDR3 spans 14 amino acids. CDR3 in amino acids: CASSPGHSSYEQYF. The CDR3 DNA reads TGTGCCAGCAGTCCGGGACACAGCTCCTACGAGCAGTACTTC.

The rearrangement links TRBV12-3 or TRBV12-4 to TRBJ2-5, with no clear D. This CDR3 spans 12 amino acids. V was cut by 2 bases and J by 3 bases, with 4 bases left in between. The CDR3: CASSLPKETQYF. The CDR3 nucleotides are TGTGCCAGCAGTTTACCTAAAGAGACCCAGTACTTC.

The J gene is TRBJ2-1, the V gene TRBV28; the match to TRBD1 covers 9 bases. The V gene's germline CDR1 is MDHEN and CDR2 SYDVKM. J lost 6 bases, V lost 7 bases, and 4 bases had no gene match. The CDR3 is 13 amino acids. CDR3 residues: CASKTDRGNEQFF. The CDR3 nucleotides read TGTGCCAGCAAAACGGACAGGGGCAATGAGCAGTTCTTC.

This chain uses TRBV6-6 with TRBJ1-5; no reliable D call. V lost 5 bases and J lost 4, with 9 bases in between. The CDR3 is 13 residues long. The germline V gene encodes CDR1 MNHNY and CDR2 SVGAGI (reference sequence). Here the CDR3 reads CASSNERNQPQHF. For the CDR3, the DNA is TGTGCCAGCAGTAACGAGCGGAATCAGCCCCAGCATTTT.

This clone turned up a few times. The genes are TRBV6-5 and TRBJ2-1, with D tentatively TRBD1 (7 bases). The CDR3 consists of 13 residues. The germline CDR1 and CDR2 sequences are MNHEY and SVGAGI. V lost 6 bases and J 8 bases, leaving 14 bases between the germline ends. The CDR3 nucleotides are TGTGCCAGCAGCAACAGGGGAGGCGATGAGCAGTTCTTC. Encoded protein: CASSNRGGDEQFF.

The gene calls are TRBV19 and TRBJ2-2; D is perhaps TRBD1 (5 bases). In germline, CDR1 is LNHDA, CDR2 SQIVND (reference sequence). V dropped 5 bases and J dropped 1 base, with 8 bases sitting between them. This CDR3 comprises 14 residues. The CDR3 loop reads CASSHRQNTGELFF. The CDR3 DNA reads TGTGCCAGTAGTCACAGGCAGAACACCGGGGAGCTGTTTTTT.

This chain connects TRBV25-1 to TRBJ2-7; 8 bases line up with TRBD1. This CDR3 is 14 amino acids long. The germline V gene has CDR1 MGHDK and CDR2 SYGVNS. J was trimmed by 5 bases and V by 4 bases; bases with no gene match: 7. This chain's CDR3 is CASSADRGVNEQYF. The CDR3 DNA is TGTGCCAGCAGTGCCGACAGGGGAGTGAACGAGCAGTACTTC.

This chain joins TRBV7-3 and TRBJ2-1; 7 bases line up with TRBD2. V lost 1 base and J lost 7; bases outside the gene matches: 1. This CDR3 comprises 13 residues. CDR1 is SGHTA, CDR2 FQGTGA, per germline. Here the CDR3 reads CASSLKGGNEQFF. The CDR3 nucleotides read TGTGCCAGCAGCTTAAAGGGAGGGAATGAGCAGTTCTTC.

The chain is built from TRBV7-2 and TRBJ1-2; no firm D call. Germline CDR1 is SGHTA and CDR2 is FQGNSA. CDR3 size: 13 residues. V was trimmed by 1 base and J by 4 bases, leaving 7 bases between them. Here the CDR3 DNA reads TGTGCCAGCAGCTTAGACGACATCTATGGCTACACCTTC. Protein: CASSLDDIYGYTF.

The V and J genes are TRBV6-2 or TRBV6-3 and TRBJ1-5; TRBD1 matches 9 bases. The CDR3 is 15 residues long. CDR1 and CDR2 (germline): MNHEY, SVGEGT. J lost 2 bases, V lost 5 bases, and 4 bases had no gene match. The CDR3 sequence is CASSKQGAGNQPQHF. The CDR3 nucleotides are TGTGCCAGCAGTAAACAGGGGGCTGGCAATCAGCCCCAGCATTTT.

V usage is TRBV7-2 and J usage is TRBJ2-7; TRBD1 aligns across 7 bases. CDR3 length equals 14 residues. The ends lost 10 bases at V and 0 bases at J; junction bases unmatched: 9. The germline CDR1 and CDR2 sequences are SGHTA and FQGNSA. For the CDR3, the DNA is TGTGCCACCCAGGGACAGTTGGCCTCCTACGAGCAGTACTTC. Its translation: CATQGQLASYEQYF.

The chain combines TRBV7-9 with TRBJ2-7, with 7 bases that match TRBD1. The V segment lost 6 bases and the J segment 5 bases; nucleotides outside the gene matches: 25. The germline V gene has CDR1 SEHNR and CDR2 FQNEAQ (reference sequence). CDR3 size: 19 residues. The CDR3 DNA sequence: TGTGCCAGCAGTTTGCGTCGAGGGGGCGCAGCTTATCGGGTGGACGAGCAGTACTTC. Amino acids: CASSLRRGGAAYRVDEQYF. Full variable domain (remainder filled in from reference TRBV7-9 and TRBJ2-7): DTGVSQNPRHKITKRGQNVTFRCDPISEHNRLYWYRQTLGQGPEFLTYFQNEAQLEKSRLLSDRFSAERPKGSFSTLEIQRTEQGDSAMYLCASSLRRGGAAYRVDEQYFGPGTRLTVT.

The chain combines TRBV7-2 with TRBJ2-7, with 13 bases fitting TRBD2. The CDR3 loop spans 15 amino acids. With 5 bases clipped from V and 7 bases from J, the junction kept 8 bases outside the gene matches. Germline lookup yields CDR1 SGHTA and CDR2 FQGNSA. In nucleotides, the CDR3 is TGTGCCAGCAGCCCCAGGACTAGCGGGGGCGGGGAGCAGTACTTC. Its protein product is CASSPRTSGGGEQYF.

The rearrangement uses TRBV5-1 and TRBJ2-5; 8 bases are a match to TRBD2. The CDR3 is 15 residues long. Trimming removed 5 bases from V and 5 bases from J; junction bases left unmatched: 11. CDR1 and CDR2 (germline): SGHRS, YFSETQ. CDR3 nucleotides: TGCGCCAGCAGTGCAAGCGGGGGCCCAACGGAGACCCAGTACTTC. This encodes CASSASGGPTETQYF. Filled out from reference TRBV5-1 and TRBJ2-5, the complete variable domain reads KAGVTQTPRYLIKTRGQQVTLSCSPISGHRSVSWYQQTPGQGLQFLFEYFSETQRNKGNFPGRFSGRQFSNSRSEMNVSTLELGDSALYLCASSASGGPTETQYFGPGTRLLVL.

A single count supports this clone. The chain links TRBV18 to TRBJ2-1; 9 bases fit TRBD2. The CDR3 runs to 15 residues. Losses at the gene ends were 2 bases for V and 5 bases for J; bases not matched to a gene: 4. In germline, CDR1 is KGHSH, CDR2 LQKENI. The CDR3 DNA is TGTGCCAGCTCACCAGGCCTAGCGGGGCACAATGAGCAGTTCTTC. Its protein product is CASSPGLAGHNEQFF.

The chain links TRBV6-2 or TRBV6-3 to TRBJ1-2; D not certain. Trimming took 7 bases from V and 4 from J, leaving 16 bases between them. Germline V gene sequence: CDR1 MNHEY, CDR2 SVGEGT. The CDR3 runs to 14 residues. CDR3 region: CASTPEGRGYGYTF. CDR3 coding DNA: TGTGCCAGCACCCCGGAGGGTAGAGGCTATGGCTACACCTTC.